A single sample is the source of the 12 T cell receptor beta chains below, sequenced in a study of CD8 T cells in ankylosing spondylitis. TCRdb itself ran the 5' RACE reads through MiXCR, one entry per CDR3 protein. Here the sample spans a few hundred thousand distinct CDR3 sequences, approximately 22% being singletons. The source material was blood, either unsorted or a sorted T cell fraction (not recorded which). Receptors were obtained from a male donor with ankylosing spondylitis or in good health (not recorded which).

This chain joins TRBV12-3 or TRBV12-4 and TRBJ2-5; unclear D gene. V lost 3 bases and J 1 base, leaving 9 bases between the germline ends. This CDR3 comprises 14 residues. The CDR3 coding sequence is TGTGCCAGCAGTTTGCTGGGCCCCCAAGAGACCCAGTACTTC. This encodes CASSLLGPQETQYF.

CDR3 loop: CASGLAGDDEQFF. CDR3 nucleotides: TGTGCCAGCGGACTAGCGGGGGACGATGAGCAGTTCTTC. The chain combines TRBV25-1 with TRBJ2-1; TRBD2 agrees at 13 bases. V lost 8 bases, J lost 8 bases, and 3 bases stayed unmatched. Germline-derived CDR1 and CDR2 are MGHDK and SYGVNS. CDR3 size: 13 residues.

Comments on this clonotype: One end of the junction fails to match germline, which may point to a read error. The chain recombines TRBV7-8 with TRBJ2-1; D gene ambiguous. This CDR3 contains 12 residues. Looked up from germline, CDR1 is SGHVS and CDR2 is FQNEAQ. CDR3 loop: CASRLGGAEQFF. The CDR3 coding sequence is TGTGCCAGCAGGTTAGGCGGAGCGGAGCAGTTCTTC.

The rearrangement links TRBV6-5 to TRBJ2-3, with D hard to call. This CDR3 spans 15 amino acids. CDR1 is MNHEY, CDR2 SVGAGI, per germline. V shed 0 bases and J shed 0 bases, with 7 bases lying between them. The CDR3 DNA is TGTGCCAGCAGTTACTCGTCAGCTAGCACAGATACGCAGTATTTT. Translation: CASSYSSASTDTQYF.

This rearrangement joins TRBV11-2 to TRBJ2-5; 9 nucleotides agree with TRBD2. Trimming at V came to 5 bases and at J to 5 bases, leaving 6 bases not matched to a gene. The CDR3 has 14 residues. Germline V gene lookup returns CDR1 SGHAT and CDR2 FQNNGV. The CDR3 is CASSPSGAYETQYF. CDR3 coding DNA: TGTGCCAGCAGCCCTAGCGGGGCCTATGAGACCCAGTACTTC.

This clonotype was observed a handful of times. It is unclear where the CDR3 begins or ends on the DNA, so no DNA is shown, and the CDR3 is as TCRdb lists it. The chain couples TRBV5-5 to TRBJ2-7; no DNA check was done on the table's D call, TRBD1. Germline V lookup: CDR1 SGHKS, CDR2 YYEKEE (reference sequence). The length of the CDR3 is 14 amino acids, counting both ends. This chain's CDR3 is CASSFGPGSYEQYF.

The chain uses TRBV4-2 and TRBJ2-7, with D unclear. The germline V and J ends were trimmed by 4 bases and 3 bases, with 16 bases remaining between them. The CDR3 has 15 residues. Per the germline V gene, CDR1 is LGHNA and CDR2 is YNFKEQ. Here the CDR3 DNA reads TGTGCCAGCAGCCCCTCCCCTGGGCGAGGCTACGAGCAGTACTTC. This gives the protein CASSPSPGRGYEQYF.

This chain connects TRBV20-1 to TRBJ2-1; TRBD2 matches 9 bases. Trimming removed 5 bases from V and 2 bases from J; junction bases left unmatched: 7. This CDR3 has 15 residues. Germline V gene sequence: CDR1 DFQATT, CDR2 SNEGSKA (reference sequence). For the CDR3, the DNA is TGCAGTGCTGCTCCGCGGGGGGGACCCTACAATGAGCAGTTCTTC. This translates into CSAAPRGGPYNEQFF.

This chain connects TRBV12-3 or TRBV12-4 to TRBJ2-5; D may be TRBD2 (6 bases). Trimming removed 6 bases from V and 5 bases from J, with 13 bases in between. The CDR3 length is 13 residues. This CDR3 is CASRKTSEETQYF. Written as DNA, the CDR3 is TGTGCCAGCAGAAAGACTAGTGAGGAGACCCAGTACTTC.

This rearrangement joins TRBV10-3 to TRBJ2-1; D gene unclear. Germline V lookup: CDR1 ENHRY, CDR2 SYGVKD. This CDR3 is built from 13 residues. V was shortened by 2 bases and J by 5 bases, with 7 bases between the two germline ends. The CDR3 loop reads CAISESGDNEQFF. CDR3 sequence (DNA): TGTGCCATCAGTGAGAGTGGGGACAATGAGCAGTTCTTC.

This clonotype has a handful of counts. The chain is built from TRBV24-1 and TRBJ2-2, with 8 bases matching TRBD1. The CDR3 has 16 amino acids. Trimming at V came to 1 base and at J to 4 bases, leaving 4 bases not matched to a gene. Germline assignment: CDR1 KGHDR and CDR2 SFDVKD. This chain's CDR3 is CATSDLEDRVTGELFF. The CDR3 region has the DNA TGTGCCACCAGTGATTTAGAGGACAGGGTCACCGGGGAGCTGTTTTTT.

This clonotype has a handful of counts. The chain recombines TRBV29-1 with TRBJ2-7, with D unclear. The CDR3 has 13 amino acids. The V end was cut by 0 bases, the J end by 1 base, with 7 bases between. Germline CDR1 SQVTM, CDR2 ANQGSEA. CDR3 DNA sequence: TGCAGCGTTGAAGATGGGCGGTCCTACGAGCAGTACTTC. Protein product: CSVEDGRSYEQYF.